This T cell receptor (beta chain) originates from a study of metastatic and nonmetastatic thyroid tumors. Turning to the study itself: The authors compared repertoires across blood and tumor or nodule tissue from malignant and benign thyroid patients.

MiXCR reprocessed the PCR reads for TCRdb. Among approximately 20,000 clones, roughly 25% were seen once, and the ten largest hold over 9.5%. This clone was found many times. This CDR3 region has 16 residues. Germline assignment: CDR1 MGHRA and CDR2 YSYEKL. V lost 2 bases, J lost 4 bases, and 9 bases stayed unmatched. Among the patients, none had received any treatment before thyroid surgery. The V and J genes are TRBV4-1 and TRBJ2-3, with TRBD2 matching over 7 bases. Sequenced sample: tumor tissue. The source of this sequence is a female donor with papillary thyroid cancer or a benign thyroid nodule (not recorded which). Some clones in this sample may be carry-over from other donors' samples. Written as DNA, the CDR3 is TGCGCCAGCAGCCAACCCACTAGCGCAATATCAGATACGCAGTATTTT. Its translation: CASSQPTSAISDTQYF.